This TCR beta chain was profiled in a study of OX40 agonist ivuxolimab in advanced cancers. Study information: Mean age approximately 66 years, range about 23 to 85; nearly 85% male.

CDR3 length equals 14 residues. Germline V gives CDR1 SGHRS, CDR2 YFSETQ. The V gene end was trimmed by 0 bases and the J gene end by 6 bases; junction bases not matched to a gene: 3. Libraries were prepared by immunoSEQ multiplex PCR; TCRdb keeps only in-frame clonotypes and omits some of them. Of 150,000 to 190,000 clones in the sample, approximately 94% are singletons; the top ten hold approximately 0.3%. This clonotype was sampled from an adult with an advanced solid tumor such as melanoma, head and neck, liver or kidney cancer. This chain connects TRBV5-1 to TRBJ2-5, with TRBD1 matching over 9 bases. Specimen: CD4+ or CD8+ T cells sorted from blood, collected in a trial of the OX40 agonist ivuxolimab. CDR3 residues: CASSLAGQGKTQYF. The CDR3 region has the DNA TGCGCCAGCAGCTTGGCCGGACAGGGGAAGACCCAGTACTTC. Filled out from reference TRBV5-1 and TRBJ2-5, the complete variable domain reads KAGVTQTPRYLIKTRGQQVTLSCSPISGHRSVSWYQQTPGQGLQFLFEYFSETQRNKGNFPGRFSGRQFSNSRSEMNVSTLELGDSALYLCASSLAGQGKTQYFGPGTRLLVL.